This T cell receptor (beta chain) is from a study of monozygotic twins with inflammatory bowel disease. The CDR3 loop spans 14 amino acids. Germline V gene data show CDR1 as MGHRA and CDR2 as YSYEKL. Worth noting for this clonotype: What it binds is unknown.

In eight separate reactions per sample, cDNA was generated. Researchers used template switching to add UMIs featuring a 6-nucleotide sample barcode. One entry per CDR3 protein, without DNA, is what TCRdb gives after re-calling the 5' RACE reads. This listing includes 330,000 or so distinct CDR3 sequences. Study-level results: Variability may have been added to patient repertoires by differing immunosuppressive treatments.

Input material: blood. The sequence was obtained from a human donor with ulcerative colitis or Crohn's disease, or a healthy co-twin of an affected twin (not recorded which). J is TRBJ1-2 and V is TRBV4-1; checking the TCRdb D call of TRBD1 is not possible without DNA. CDR3 sequence reads: CASSQDTGTDGYTF.